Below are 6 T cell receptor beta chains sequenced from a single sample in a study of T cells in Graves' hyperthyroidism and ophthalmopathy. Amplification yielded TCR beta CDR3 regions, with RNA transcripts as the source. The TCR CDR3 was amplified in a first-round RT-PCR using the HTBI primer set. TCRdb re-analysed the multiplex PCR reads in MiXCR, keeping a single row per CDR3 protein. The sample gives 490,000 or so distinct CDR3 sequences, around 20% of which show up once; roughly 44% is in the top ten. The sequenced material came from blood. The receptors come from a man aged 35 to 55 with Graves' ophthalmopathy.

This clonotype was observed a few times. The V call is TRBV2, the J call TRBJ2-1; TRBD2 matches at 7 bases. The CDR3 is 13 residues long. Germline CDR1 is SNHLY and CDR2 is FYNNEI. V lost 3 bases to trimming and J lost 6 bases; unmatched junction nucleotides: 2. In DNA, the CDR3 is TGTGCCAGCAGTGATGGGAGGGGCAATGAGCAGTTCTTC. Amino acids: CASSDGRGNEQFF. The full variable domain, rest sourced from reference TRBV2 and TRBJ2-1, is EPEVTQTPSHQVTQMGQEVILRCVPISNHLYFYWYRQILGQKVEFLVSFYNNEISEKSEIFDDQFSVERPDGSNFTLKIRSTKLEDSAMYFCASSDGRGNEQFFGPGTRLTVL.

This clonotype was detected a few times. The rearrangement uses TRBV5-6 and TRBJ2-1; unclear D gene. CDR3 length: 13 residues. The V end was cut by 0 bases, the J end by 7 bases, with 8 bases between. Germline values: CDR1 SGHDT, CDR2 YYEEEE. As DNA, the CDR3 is TGTGCCAGCAGCTTGGAAGTGTTGAATGAGCAGTTCTTC. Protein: CASSLEVLNEQFF.

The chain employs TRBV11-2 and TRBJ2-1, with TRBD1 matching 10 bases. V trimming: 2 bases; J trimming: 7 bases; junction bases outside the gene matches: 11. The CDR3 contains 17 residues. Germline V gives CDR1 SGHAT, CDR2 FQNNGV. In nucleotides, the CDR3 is TGTGCCAGCAGCTTAACCAAGACAGGGGGCGACGGAAATGAGCAGTTCTTC. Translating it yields CASSLTKTGGDGNEQFF.

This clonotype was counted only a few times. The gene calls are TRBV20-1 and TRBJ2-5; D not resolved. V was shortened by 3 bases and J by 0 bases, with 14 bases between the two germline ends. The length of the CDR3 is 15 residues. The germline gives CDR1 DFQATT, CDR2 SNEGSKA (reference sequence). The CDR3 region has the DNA TGCAGTGCTAGGGCACCTAATGACAACCAAGAGACCCAGTACTTC. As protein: CSARAPNDNQETQYF.

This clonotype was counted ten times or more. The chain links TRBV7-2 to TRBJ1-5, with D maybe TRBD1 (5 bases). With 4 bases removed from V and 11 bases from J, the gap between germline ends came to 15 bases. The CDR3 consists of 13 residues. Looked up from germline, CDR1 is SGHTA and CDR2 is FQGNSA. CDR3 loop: CASSSGIQGTQHF. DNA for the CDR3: TGTGCCAGCAGCTCCGGGATTCAGGGTACCCAGCATTTT. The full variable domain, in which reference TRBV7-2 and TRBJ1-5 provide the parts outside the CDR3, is GAGVSQSPSNKVTEKGKDVELRCDPISGHTALYWYRQSLGQGLEFLIYFQGNSAPDKSGLPSDRFSAERTGGSVSTLTIQRTQQEDSAVYLCASSSGIQGTQHFGDGTRLSIL.

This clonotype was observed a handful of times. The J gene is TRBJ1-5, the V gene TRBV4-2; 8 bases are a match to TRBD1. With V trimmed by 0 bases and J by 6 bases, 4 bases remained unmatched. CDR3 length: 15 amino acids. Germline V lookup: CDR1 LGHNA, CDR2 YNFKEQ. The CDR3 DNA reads TGTGCCAGCAGCCAAGACCGAACAGGGGGTCAGCCCCAGCATTTT. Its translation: CASSQDRTGGQPQHF.